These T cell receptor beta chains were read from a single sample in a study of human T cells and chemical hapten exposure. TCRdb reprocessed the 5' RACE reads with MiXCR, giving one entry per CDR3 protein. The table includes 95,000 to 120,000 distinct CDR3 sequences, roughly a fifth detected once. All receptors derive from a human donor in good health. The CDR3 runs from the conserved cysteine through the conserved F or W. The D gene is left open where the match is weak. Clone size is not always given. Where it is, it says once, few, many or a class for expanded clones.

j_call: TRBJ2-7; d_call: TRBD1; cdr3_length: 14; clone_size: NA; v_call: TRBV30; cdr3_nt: TGTGCCTGGAGTTTATCACAGGGGGCCTACGAGCAGTACTTC; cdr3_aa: CAWSLSQGAYEQYF
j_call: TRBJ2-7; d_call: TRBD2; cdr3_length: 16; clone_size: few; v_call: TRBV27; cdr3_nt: TGTGCCAGCAAGGGGCCCGGGACTAGCGGGGGGTACGAGCAGTACTTC; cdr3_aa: CASKGPGTSGGYEQYF
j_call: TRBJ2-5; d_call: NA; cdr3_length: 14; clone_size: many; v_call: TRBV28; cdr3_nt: TGTGCCAGCAGTTCTCCAGGGCACGGAGAGACCCAGTACTTC; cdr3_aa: CASSSPGHGETQYF
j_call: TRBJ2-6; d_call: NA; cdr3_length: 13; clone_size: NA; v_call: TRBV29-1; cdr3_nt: TGCAGCGTCAGGGGGGCTGGGGCCAACGTCCTGACTTTC; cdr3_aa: CSVRGAGANVLTF
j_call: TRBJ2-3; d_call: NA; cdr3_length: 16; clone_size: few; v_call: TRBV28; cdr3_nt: TGTGCCAGCAGTTTCGGCCAGGGGAGAGGCACAGATACGCAGTATTTT; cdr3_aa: CASSFGQGRGTDTQYF
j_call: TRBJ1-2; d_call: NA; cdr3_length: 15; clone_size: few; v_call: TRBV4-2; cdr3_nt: TGTGCCAGCAGCCAAGAGGAGGCAGCTAACTATGGCTACACCTTC; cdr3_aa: CASSQEEAANYGYTF
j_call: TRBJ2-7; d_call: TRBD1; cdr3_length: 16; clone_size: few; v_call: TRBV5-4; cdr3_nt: TGTGCCAGCAGCTCGGGGACAGGCCCGAACCTATACGAGCAGTACTTC; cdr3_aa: CASSSGTGPNLYEQYF
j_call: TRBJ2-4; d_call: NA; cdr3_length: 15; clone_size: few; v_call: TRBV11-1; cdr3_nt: TGTGCCAGCAGCTTAAACCGGGCCCTTCAAAACATTCAGTACTTC; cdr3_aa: CASSLNRALQNIQYF
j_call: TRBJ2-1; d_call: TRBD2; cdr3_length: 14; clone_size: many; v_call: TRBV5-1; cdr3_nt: TGCGCCAGCAGCCGTGGCGCTAGCGGGAGTGGGCAGTTCTTC; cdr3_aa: CASSRGASGSGQFF
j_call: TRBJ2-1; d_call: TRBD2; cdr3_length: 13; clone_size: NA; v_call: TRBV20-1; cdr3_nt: TGCAGTGCGAAAGCTAGCGGATACAATGAGCAGTTCTTC; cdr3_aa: CSAKASGYNEQFF
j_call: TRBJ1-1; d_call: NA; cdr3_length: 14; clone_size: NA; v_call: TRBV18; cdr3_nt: TGTGCCAGCTCACTAGACTCGAAGGGTCCTGAAGCTTTCTTT; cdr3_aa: CASSLDSKGPEAFF
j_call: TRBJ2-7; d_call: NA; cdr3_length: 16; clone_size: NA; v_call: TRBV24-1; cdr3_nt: TGTGCCACCAGTGATTTGGCGGGGGCCCGGAGGAACGAGCAGTATTTC; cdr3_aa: CATSDLAGARRNEQYF
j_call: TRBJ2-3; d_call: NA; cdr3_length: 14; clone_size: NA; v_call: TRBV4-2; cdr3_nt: TGTGCCAGCAGCCAAGCGGCCCGCGCAGATACGCAGTATTTT; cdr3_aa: CASSQAARADTQYF
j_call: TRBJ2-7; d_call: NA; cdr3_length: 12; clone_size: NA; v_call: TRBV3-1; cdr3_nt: TGTGCCAGCAGCCAACGTACCCACGAGCAGTACTTC; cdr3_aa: CASSQRTHEQYF
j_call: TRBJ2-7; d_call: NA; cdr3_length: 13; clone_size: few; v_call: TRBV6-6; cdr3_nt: TGTGCCAGCAACGGGAGCCCCCTCGGCGAGCAGTACTTC; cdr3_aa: CASNGSPLGEQYF
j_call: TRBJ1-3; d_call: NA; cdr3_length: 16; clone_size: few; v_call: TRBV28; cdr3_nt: TGTGCCAGCCTCCACCGCAAAGGGGCGTCCGGAAACACCATATATTTT; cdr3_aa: CASLHRKGASGNTIYF
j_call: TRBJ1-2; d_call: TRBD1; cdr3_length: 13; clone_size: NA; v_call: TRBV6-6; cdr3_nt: TGTGCCAGCAGTTCGGACAGGGCCTATGGCTACACCTTC; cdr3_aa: CASSSDRAYGYTF
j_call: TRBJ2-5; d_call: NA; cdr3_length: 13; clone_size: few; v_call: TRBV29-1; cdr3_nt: TGCAGCGTTTTAAGGTCGACAGAAGAGACCCAGTACTTC; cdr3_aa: CSVLRSTEETQYF
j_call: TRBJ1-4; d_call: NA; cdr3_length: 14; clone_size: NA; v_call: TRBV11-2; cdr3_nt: TGTGCCAGCCGAGGGGCAGGATGGTTTGAAAAACTGTTTTTT; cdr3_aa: CASRGAGWFEKLFF
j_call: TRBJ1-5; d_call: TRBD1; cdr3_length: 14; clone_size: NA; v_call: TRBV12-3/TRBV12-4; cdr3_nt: TGTGCCAGCAGCCCGGACAGGGCTAGACAGCCCCAGCATTTT; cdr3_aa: CASSPDRARQPQHF
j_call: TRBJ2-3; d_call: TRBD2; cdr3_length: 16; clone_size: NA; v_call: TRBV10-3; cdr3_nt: TGTGCCATCAGTGACCCACTAGCGGGAAGCACAGATACGCAGTATTTT; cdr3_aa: CAISDPLAGSTDTQYF
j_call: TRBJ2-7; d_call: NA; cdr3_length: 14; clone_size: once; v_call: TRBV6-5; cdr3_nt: TGTGCCAGCACACGTGACATCGGCTCCTACGAGCAGTACTTC; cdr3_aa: CASTRDIGSYEQYF
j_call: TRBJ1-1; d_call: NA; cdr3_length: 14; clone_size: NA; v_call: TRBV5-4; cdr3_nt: TGTGCCAGCAGCGGGGGACTGATCAACACTGAAGCTTTCTTT; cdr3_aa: CASSGGLINTEAFF
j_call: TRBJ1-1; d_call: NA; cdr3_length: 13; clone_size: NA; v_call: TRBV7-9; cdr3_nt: TGTGCCAGCAGCTTAATAGGGAGCCTCGAAGCTTTCTTT; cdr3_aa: CASSLIGSLEAFF
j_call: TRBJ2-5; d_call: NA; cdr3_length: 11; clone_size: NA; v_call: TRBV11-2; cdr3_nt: TGTGCCAGTTGGGGTGAAGAGACCCAGTACTTC; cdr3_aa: CASWGEETQYF
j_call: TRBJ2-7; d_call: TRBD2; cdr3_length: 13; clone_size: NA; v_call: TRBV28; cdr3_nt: TGTGCCAGCCAGAGCGGGAGCTCCTACGAGCAGTACTTC; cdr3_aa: CASQSGSSYEQYF
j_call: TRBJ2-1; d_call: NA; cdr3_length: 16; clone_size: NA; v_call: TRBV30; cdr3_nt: TGTGCCTGGAGCCCTACCTTTTGGGCAGGTACCAATGAGCAGTTCTTC; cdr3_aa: CAWSPTFWAGTNEQFF
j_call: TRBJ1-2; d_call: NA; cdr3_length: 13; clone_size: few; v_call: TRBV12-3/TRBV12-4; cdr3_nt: TGTGCCAGCAGGGAAGGGACCGGATATGGCTACACCTTC; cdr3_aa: CASREGTGYGYTF
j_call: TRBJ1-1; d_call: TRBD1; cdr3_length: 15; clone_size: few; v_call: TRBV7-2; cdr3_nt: TGTGCCAGCAACTACAACAGGGGACAGGGCACTGAAGCTTTCTTT; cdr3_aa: CASNYNRGQGTEAFF
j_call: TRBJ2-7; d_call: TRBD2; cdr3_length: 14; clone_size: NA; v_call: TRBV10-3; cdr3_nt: TGTGCCATCAGTGACCCGGGGAGGGTGGACGAGCAGTACTTC; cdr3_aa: CAISDPGRVDEQYF
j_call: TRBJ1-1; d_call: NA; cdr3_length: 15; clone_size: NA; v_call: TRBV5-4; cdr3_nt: TGTGCCAGCAGCTTGGCTCGGGGACCACCGGCTGAAGCTTTCTTT; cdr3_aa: CASSLARGPPAEAFF
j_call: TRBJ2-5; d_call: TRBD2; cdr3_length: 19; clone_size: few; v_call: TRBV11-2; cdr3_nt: TGTGCCAGCAGCTTAGGCCCCCTCCTCCTAGCGGGGGCGGGAGAGACCCAGTACTTC; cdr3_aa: CASSLGPLLLAGAGETQYF
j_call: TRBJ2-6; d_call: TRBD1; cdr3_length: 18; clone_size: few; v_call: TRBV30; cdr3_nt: TGTGCCTGGAGTGTACGGGGACAGGGGGCGCCTGGGGCCAACGTCCTGACTTTC; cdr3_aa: CAWSVRGQGAPGANVLTF
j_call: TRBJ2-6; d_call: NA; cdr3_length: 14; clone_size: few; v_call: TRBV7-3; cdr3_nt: TGTGCCAGCAGCCATGACTCTGGGGCCAACGTCCTGACTTTC; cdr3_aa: CASSHDSGANVLTF
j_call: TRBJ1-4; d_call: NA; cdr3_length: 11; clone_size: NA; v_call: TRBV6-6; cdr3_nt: TGTGCCAGCAAAGAGGACAGTGGCCTGTTTTTT; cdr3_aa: CASKEDSGLFF
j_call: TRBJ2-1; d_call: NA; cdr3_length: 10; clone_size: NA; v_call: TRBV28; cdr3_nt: TGTGCCAGCAGTTTCAATGAGCAGTTCTTC; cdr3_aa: CASSFNEQFF
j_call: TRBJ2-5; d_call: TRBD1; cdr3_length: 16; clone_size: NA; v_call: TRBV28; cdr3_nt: TGTGCCAGCAGCTCCCCCCGGGACAGGGAGAAAGAGACCCAGTACTTC; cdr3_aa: CASSSPRDREKETQYF
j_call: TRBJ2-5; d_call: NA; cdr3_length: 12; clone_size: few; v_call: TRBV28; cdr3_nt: TGTGCCAGCAGACAACCCCCGGGGGCCCAGTACTTC; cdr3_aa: CASRQPPGAQYF
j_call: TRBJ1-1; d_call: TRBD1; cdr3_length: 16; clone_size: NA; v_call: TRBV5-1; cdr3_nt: TGCGCCAGCAGCTCTGGACAGGGAGGGGTCAACACTGAAGCTTTCTTT; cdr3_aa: CASSSGQGGVNTEAFF
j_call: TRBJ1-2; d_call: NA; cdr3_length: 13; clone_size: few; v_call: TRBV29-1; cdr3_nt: TGCAGCGTTGTTTGGGGGGGACACTATGGCTACACCTTC; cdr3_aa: CSVVWGGHYGYTF
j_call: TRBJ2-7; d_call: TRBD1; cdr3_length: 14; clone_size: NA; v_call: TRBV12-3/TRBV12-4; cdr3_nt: TGTGCCAGCAGTCCGGGACAGTGGTCCTACGAGCAGTACTTC; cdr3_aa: CASSPGQWSYEQYF
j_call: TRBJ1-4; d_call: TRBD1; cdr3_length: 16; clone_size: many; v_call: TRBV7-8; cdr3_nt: TGTGCCAGCAGCCAGGGACAGGGGGCAACTAATGAAAAACTGTTTTTT; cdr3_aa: CASSQGQGATNEKLFF
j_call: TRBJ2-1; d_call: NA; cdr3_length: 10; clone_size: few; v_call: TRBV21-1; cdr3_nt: TGTGCCAGCAGTGTTGGCGAGCAGTTCTTC; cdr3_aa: CASSVGEQFF
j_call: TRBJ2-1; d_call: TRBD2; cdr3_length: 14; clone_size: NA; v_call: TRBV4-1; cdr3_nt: TGCGCCAGCAGCCAAGCGGGACTAGCCAATGAGCAGTTCTTC; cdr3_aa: CASSQAGLANEQFF
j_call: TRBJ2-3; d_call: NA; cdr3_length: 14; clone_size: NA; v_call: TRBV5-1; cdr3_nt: TGCGCCAGCCAAACAGGGCCAAACACAGATACGCAGTATTTT; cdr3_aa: CASQTGPNTDTQYF
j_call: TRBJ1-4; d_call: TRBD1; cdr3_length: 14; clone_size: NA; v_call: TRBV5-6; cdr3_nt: TGTGCCAGCAGCCCCGGGACAGGGGTTGAAAAACTGTTTTTT; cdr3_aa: CASSPGTGVEKLFF
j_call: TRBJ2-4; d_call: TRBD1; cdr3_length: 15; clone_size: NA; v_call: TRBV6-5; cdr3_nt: TGTGCCAGCAGGGGGACAGGGGTGGGGAGGGACATTCAGTACTTC; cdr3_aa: CASRGTGVGRDIQYF
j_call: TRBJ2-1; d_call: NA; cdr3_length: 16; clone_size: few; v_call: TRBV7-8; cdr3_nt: TGTGCCAGCAGCTTAGGGGCTAGGAGCTCCTACAATGAGCAGTTCTTC; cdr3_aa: CASSLGARSSYNEQFF
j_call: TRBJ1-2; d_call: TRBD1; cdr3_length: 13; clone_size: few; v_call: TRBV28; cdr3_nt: TGTGCCAGCAGTTCCGGGACAGCGAAAGGCTACACCTTC; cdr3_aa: CASSSGTAKGYTF
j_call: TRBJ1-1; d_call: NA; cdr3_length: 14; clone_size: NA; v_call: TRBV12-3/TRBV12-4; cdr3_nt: TGTGCCAGCAGTGGGTCTCCGGGTCTCACTGAAGCTTTCTTT; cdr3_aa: CASSGSPGLTEAFF
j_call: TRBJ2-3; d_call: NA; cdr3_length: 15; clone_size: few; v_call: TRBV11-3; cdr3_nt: TGTGCCAGCAGCTTAGATAGCCTGGGGGCAGATACGCAGTATTTT; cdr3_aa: CASSLDSLGADTQYF
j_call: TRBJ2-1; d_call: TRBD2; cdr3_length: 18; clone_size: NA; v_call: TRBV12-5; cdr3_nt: TGTGCTAGTGGTTTGTCCCCGGGACTAGCGGGATCCGCCAATGAGCAGTTCTTC; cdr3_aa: CASGLSPGLAGSANEQFF